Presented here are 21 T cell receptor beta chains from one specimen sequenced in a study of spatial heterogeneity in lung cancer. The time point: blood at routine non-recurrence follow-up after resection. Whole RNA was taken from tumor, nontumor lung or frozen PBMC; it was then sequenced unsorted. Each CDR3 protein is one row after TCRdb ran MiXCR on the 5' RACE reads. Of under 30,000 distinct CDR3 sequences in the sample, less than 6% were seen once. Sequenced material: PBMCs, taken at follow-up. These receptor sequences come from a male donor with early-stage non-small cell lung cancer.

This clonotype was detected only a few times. The CDR3 nucleotides are TGTGCCAGCAGTGCACAGGGGGCCTTGTATGAGCAGTTCTTC. Translating gives CASSAQGALYEQFF. This chain uses TRBV6-4 with TRBJ2-1; 9 bases match TRBD1. CDR3 size: 14 residues. Unmatched junction bases numbered 6, after V lost 4 bases and J lost 8 bases. The germline V gene has CDR1 MRHNA and CDR2 SNTAGT.

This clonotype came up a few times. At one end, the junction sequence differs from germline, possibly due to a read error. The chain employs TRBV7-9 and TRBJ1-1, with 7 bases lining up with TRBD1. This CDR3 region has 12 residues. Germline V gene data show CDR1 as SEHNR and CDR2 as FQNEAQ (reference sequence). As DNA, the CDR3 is TGTGCCAGCAGCTTAGTCGCGAGGGGGCAGGTCTTT. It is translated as CASSLVARGQVF.

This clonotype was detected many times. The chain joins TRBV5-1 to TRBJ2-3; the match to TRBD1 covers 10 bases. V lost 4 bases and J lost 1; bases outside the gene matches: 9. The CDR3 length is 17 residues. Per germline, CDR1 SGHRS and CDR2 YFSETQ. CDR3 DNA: TGCGCCAGCAGCCCCTCACGACAGGGGGCGGGCACAGATACGCAGTATTTT. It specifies CASSPSRQGAGTDTQYF.

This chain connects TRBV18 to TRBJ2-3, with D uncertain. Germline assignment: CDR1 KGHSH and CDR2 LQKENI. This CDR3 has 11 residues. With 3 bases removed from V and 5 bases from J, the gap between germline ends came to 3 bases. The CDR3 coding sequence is TGTGCCAGCTCACCGTTAGATACGCAGTATTTT. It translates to CASSPLDTQYF. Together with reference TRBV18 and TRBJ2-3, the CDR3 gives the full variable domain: NAGVMQNPRHLVRRRGQEARLRCSPMKGHSHVYWYRQLPEEGLKFMVYLQKENIIDESGMPKERFSAEFPKEGPSILRIQQVVRGDSAAYFCASSPLDTQYFGPGTRLTVL.

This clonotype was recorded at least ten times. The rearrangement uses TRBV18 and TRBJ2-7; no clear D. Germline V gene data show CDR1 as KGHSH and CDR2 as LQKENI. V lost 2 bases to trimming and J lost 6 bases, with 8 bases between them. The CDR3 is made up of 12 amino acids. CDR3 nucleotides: TGTGCCAGCTCACCAAGGGTCCCCGAGCAGTACTTC. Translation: CASSPRVPEQYF.

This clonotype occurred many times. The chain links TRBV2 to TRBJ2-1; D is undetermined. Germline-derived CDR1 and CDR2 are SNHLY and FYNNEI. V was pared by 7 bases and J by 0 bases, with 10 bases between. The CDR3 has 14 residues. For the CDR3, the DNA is TGTGCCAGCATGAAGCTGAGCTCCTACAATGAGCAGTTCTTC. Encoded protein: CASMKLSSYNEQFF.

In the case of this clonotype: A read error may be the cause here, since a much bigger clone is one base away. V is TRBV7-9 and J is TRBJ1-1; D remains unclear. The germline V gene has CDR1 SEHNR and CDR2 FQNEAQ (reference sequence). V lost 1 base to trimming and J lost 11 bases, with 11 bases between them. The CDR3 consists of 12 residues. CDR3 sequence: CASSLVVGAAFF. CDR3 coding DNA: TGTGCCAGCAGCTTAGTTGTGGGCGCGGCTTTCTTT.

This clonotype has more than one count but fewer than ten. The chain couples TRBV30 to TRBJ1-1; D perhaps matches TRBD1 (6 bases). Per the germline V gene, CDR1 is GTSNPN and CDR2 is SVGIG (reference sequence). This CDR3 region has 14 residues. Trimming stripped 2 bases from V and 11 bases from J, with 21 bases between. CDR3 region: CAWSTGGVLVEAFF. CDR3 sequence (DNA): TGTGCCTGGAGTACTGGGGGCGTTTTGGTTGAGGCTTTCTTT.

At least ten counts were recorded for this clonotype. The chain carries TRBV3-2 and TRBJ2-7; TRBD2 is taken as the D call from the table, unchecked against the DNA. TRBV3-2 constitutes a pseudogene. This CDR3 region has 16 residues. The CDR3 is CASSRRTSGGICEQYF. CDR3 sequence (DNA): TGTGCCAGCAGCAGGAGGACTAGCGGGGGAATCTGCGAGCAGTACTTC.

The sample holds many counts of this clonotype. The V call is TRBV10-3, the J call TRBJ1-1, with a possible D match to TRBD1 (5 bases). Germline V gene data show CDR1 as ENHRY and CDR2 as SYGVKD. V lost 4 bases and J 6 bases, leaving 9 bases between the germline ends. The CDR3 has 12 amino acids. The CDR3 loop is CAISVRGAEAFF. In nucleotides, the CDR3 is TGTGCCATCAGTGTTCGGGGGGCTGAAGCTTTCTTT.

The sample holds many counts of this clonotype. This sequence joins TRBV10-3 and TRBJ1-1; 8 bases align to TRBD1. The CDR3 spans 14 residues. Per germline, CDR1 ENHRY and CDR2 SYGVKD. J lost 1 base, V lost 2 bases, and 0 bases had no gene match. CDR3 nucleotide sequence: TGTGCCATCAGTGAGACAGGGGGGAACACTGAAGCTTTCTTT. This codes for CAISETGGNTEAFF.

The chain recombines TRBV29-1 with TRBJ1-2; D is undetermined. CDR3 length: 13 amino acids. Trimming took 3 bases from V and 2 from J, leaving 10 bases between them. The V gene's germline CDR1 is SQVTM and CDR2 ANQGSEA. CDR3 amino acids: CSVEKAQNYGYTF. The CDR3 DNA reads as TGCAGCGTTGAGAAGGCACAGAACTATGGCTACACCTTC.

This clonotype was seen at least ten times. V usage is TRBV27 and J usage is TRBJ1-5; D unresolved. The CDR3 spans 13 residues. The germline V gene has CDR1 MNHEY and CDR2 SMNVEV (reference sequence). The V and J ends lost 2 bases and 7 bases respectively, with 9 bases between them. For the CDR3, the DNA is TGTGCCAGCAGTTTAATAGTATCCCAGCCCCAGCATTTT. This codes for CASSLIVSQPQHF.

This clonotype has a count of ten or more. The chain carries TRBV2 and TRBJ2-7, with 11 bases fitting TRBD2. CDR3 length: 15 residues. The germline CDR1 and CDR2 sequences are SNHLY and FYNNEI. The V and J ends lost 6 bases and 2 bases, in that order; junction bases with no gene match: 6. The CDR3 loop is CASRPGLAATYEQYV. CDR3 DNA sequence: TGTGCCAGCAGGCCGGGACTAGCGGCGACCTACGAGCAGTACGTC.

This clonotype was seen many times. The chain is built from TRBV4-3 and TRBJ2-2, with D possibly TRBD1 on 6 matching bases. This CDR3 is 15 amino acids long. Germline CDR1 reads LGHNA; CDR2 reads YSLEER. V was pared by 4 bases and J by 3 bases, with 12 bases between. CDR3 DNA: TGCGCCAGCAGCCTTATAGCAGGGGACACCGGGGAGCTGTTTTTT. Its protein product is CASSLIAGDTGELFF.

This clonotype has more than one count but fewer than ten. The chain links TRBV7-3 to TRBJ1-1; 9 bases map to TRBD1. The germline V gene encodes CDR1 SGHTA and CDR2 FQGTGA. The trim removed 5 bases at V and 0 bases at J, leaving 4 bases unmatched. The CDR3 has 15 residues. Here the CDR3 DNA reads TGTGCCAGCAGCGAGGGGACAGGGATGAACACTGAAGCTTTCTTT. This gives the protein CASSEGTGMNTEAFF.

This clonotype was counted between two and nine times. The CDR3 DNA reads TGTGCCAGCAGCTCAGCGCCATGGGACTATCAGCCCCAGCATTTT. This translates into CASSSAPWDYQPQHF. The chain combines TRBV7-2 with TRBJ1-5; D is possibly TRBD1 (5 bases). Trimming stripped 4 bases from V and 5 bases from J, with 15 bases between. Per the germline V gene, CDR1 is SGHTA and CDR2 is FQGNSA. CDR3 length: 15 residues.

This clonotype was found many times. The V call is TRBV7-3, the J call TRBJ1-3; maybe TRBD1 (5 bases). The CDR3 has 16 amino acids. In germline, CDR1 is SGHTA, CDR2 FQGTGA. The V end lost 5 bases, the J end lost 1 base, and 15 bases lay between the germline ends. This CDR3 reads CASSDISGGSGNTIYF. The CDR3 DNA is TGTGCCAGCAGCGACATCAGCGGGGGATCTGGAAACACCATATATTTT.

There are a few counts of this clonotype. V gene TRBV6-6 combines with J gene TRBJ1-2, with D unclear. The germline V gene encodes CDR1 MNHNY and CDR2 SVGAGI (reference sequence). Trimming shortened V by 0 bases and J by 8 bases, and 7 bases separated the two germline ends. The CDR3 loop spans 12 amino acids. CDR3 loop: CASSYSTPGYTF. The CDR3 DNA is TGTGCCAGCAGTTACTCAACGCCGGGCTACACCTTC.

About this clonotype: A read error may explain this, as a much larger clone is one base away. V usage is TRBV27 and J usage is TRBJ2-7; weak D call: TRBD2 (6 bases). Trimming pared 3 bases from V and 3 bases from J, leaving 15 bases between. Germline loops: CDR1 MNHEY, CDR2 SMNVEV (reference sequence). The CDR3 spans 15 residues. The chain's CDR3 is CASSFAGLGGYEQYF. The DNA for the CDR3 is TGTGCCAGCAGTTTCGCGGGGTTAGGAGGCTACGAGCAGTACTTC.

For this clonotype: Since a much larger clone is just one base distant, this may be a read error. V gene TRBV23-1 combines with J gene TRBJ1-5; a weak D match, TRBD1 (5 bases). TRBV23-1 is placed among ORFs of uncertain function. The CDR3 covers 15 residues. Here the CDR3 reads CVGAPKTGSNQPQHF. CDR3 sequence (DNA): TGCGTCGGGGCGCCAAAGACTGGCAGCAATCAGCCCCAGCATTTT.